The next 20 T cell receptor beta chains were all read from a single sample in a study of blood T cell repertoires in COVID-19. Profiled with immunoSEQ multiplex PCR; TCRdb holds only in-frame clones, not every one. Of 200,000 or so clones detected, 70% to 85% appear once; the ten largest clones hold 6.9%. Sequenced material: peripheral blood. The receptors derive from a human donor with acute or convalescent COVID-19. The donor label of this sample is uncertain.

The rearrangement uses TRBV19 and TRBJ1-3; D unclear. The CDR3 consists of 14 residues. V was pared by 4 bases and J by 0 bases, with 7 bases between. In germline, CDR1 is LNHDA, CDR2 SQIVND (reference sequence). This chain's CDR3 is CASSKPASGNTIYF. Here the CDR3 DNA reads TGTGCCAGTAGTAAGCCCGCCTCTGGAAACACCATATATTTT.

As regards this clone: This sample also contains other DNA sequences that code for the same CDR3. V usage is TRBV6-5 and J usage is TRBJ1-1; D is undetermined. V was trimmed by 0 bases and J by 1 base, leaving 6 bases between them. Per germline, CDR1 MNHEY and CDR2 SVGAGI. This CDR3 contains 14 residues. The DNA of the CDR3 is TGTGCCAGCAGTTACTCGCCAGGGAACACTGAAGCTTTCTTT. This gives the protein CASSYSPGNTEAFF.

The chain joins TRBV18 to TRBJ2-7; 7 bases line up with TRBD2. Per germline, CDR1 KGHSH and CDR2 LQKENI. Germline trimming cut 4 bases from V and 2 bases from J; bases unmatched to any gene: 8. The CDR3 spans 15 residues. The CDR3 spells CASSQAAGEAYEQYF. The CDR3 DNA reads as TGTGCCAGCTCACAAGCTGCGGGAGAGGCCTACGAGCAGTACTTC.

The chain joins TRBV6-5 to TRBJ1-2; a weak D match, TRBD1 (5 bases). The CDR3 extends over 15 amino acids. V lost 4 bases, J lost 2 bases, and 14 bases lay in between. Germline CDR1 is MNHEY and CDR2 is SVGAGI. CDR3 nucleotides: TGTGCCAGCAGTTCCCGCGGGACTTTGAACTATGGCTACACCTTC. Translated, it gives CASSSRGTLNYGYTF.

The V gene is TRBV9, the J gene TRBJ1-6, with 9 bases matching TRBD1. This CDR3 contains 15 residues. Trimming at V came to 4 bases and at J to 6 bases, leaving 5 bases not matched to a gene. CDR1 and CDR2 from the germline V gene are SGDLS and YYNGEE. The CDR3 protein is CASSLGTGLNSPLHF. As DNA, the CDR3 is TGTGCCAGCAGCCTCGGGACAGGGCTTAATTCACCCCTCCACTTT.

CDR3 nucleotide sequence: TGTGCCACCAGTGGGGGGCCCAGCGGGGAGTCCTACAATGAGCAGTTCTTC. It codes for CATSGGPSGESYNEQFF. V usage is TRBV24-1 and J usage is TRBJ2-1, with D perhaps matching TRBD2 (7 bases). The ends were cut back, 5 bases at V and 1 base at J, with 17 bases in the middle. This CDR3 has 17 residues. Germline CDR1 reads KGHDR; CDR2 reads SFDVKD.

This rearrangement joins TRBV2 to TRBJ1-2, with a weak D call TRBD1 (6 bases). CDR1 SNHLY and CDR2 FYNNEI come from the germline V gene. The CDR3 extends over 17 amino acids. The V end lost 6 bases, the J end lost 6 bases, and 26 bases lay between the germline ends. DNA for the CDR3: TGTGCCAGCAGGCAGGGGACCAGGGGCCTGGCCTTCCATGGCTACACCTTC. Its translation is CASRQGTRGLAFHGYTF. The variable domain in full, with the rest retrieved from reference TRBV2 and TRBJ1-2, is EPEVTQTPSHQVTQMGQEVILRCVPISNHLYFYWYRQILGQKVEFLVSFYNNEISEKSEIFDDQFSVERPDGSNFTLKIRSTKLEDSAMYFCASRQGTRGLAFHGYTFGSGTRLTVV.

The sample holds one count of this clone. The chain carries TRBV5-1 and TRBJ2-5, with TRBD1 as a possible D gene (6 bases). Deletions cut 0 bases from V and 1 base from J, with 10 bases between. Germline-derived CDR1 and CDR2 are SGHRS and YFSETQ. This CDR3 comprises 15 residues. CDR3 nucleotides: TGCGCCAGCAGCTTGGGACAGGTTAGCCAAGAGACCCAGTACTTC. Encoded protein: CASSLGQVSQETQYF.

The chain links TRBV5-4 to TRBJ1-1; D not resolved. Germline-derived CDR1 and CDR2 are SGHNT and YYREEE (reference sequence). The CDR3 is 14 residues long. Trimming took 4 bases from V and 6 from J, leaving 16 bases between them. The CDR3, as DNA: TGTGCCAGCAGCCCACGGGGTCAGACCTCTGAAGCTTTCTTT. This translates into CASSPRGQTSEAFF.

The chain couples TRBV20-1 to TRBJ1-2; a weak D match, TRBD1 (5 bases). This CDR3 is 11 amino acids long. V lost 3 bases and J lost 8, with 10 bases in between. The V gene's germline CDR1 is DFQATT and CDR2 SNEGSKA (reference sequence). The CDR3 protein is CSASDSRGYTF. The CDR3 nucleotides read TGCAGTGCTAGCGACAGCCGGGGCTACACCTTC.

This chain links TRBV3-1 (or the pseudogene TRBV3-2) with TRBJ1-2; a possible D gene is TRBD1 (6 bases). CDR1 LGHDT and CDR2 YNNKEL come from the germline V gene (reference sequence). Trimming left V 4 bases short and J 8 bases short, with 14 bases between. The CDR3 consists of 13 residues. The CDR3 bases are TGTGCCAGCAGCCTTACACAGGGCGGCGGCTACACCTTC. Protein product: CASSLTQGGGYTF.

The V call is TRBV5-1, the J call TRBJ2-5; D call uncertain. Trimming left V 0 bases short and J 5 bases short, with 11 bases between. Per the germline V gene, CDR1 is SGHRS and CDR2 is YFSETQ. The CDR3 consists of 14 residues. CDR3 amino acids: CASSLGRLEETQYF. The CDR3 DNA follows: TGCGCCAGCAGCTTGGGTAGACTCGAGGAGACCCAGTACTTC.

The count of this clone is one. This chain joins TRBV28 and TRBJ2-7, with TRBD1 identical over 10 bases. The CDR3 has 17 amino acids. Germline V lookup: CDR1 MDHEN, CDR2 SYDVKM. V was pared by 5 bases and J by 4 bases, with 14 bases of the junction left unmatched. The CDR3 reads CASSPLGQGGLGYEQYF. DNA of the CDR3: TGTGCCAGCAGTCCCCTAGGACAGGGGGGTTTAGGGTACGAGCAGTACTTC.

The genes are TRBV28 and TRBJ2-3; D may be TRBD2 (5 bases). The CDR3 contains 14 residues. V gave up 3 bases and J gave up 14 bases, with 21 bases separating them. Germline V gives CDR1 MDHEN, CDR2 SYDVKM. Here the CDR3 DNA reads TGTGCCAGCAGTTTTGGAGGCGCACCCAGAGCCCCGTATTTT. Protein sequence: CASSFGGAPRAPYF.

This clone was detected only once. The chain has TRBV12-3 or TRBV12-4 and TRBJ2-1, with 9 bases lining up with TRBD1. The CDR3 length is 11 residues. The V segment lost 5 bases and the J segment 14 bases; nucleotides outside the gene matches: 4. The DNA of the CDR3 is TGTGCCAGCAGTCGGACAGGGGAGGAGTTCTTC. Translation gives CASSRTGEEFF.

This chain links TRBV29-1 with TRBJ2-7; D is unclear. CDR3 length equals 11 residues. Trimming cost V 4 bases and J 3 bases, with 7 bases left between them. Germline V gene data show CDR1 as SQVTM and CDR2 as ANQGSEA. The CDR3 reads CSVVEVYEQYF. The CDR3 bases are TGCAGCGTTGTTGAGGTCTACGAGCAGTACTTC.

This rearrangement joins TRBV6-6 to TRBJ2-2; TRBD2 matches 10 bases. CDR1 and CDR2 from the germline V gene are MNHNY and SVGAGI (reference sequence). The CDR3 loop spans 20 amino acids. Trimming removed 6 bases from V and 6 bases from J; junction bases left unmatched: 22. CDR3 residues: CASSHQRDSGAGGLAGELFF. The CDR3 coding sequence is TGTGCCAGCAGCCACCAGCGGGACAGCGGAGCGGGAGGGTTAGCCGGGGAGCTGTTTTTT.

This rearrangement joins TRBV10-3 to TRBJ2-2; D is uncertain. The germline V gene encodes CDR1 ENHRY and CDR2 SYGVKD. The length of the CDR3 is 11 residues. V was pared by 6 bases and J by 5 bases, with 4 bases between. The CDR3 DNA follows: TGTGCCATCAGCAATACCGGGGAGCTGTTTTTT. As protein: CAISNTGELFF.

The V gene is TRBV5-6, the J gene TRBJ2-1, with D uncertain. Germline-derived CDR1 and CDR2 are SGHDT and YYEEEE. The V and J ends lost 0 bases and 4 bases respectively, with 14 bases between them. CDR3 length equals 16 residues. The CDR3 is CASSLGSVLRYNEQFF. The CDR3 region has the DNA TGTGCCAGCAGCTTGGGTTCGGTTTTGAGATACAATGAGCAGTTCTTC.

V usage is TRBV7-8 and J usage is TRBJ2-2; D is undetermined. Germline V gives CDR1 SGHVS, CDR2 FQNEAQ. The CDR3 length is 14 residues. V shed 1 base and J shed 1 base, with 4 bases lying between them. In DNA, the CDR3 is TGTGCCAGCAGCTTAGACGGGAACACCGGGGAGCTGTTTTTT. This encodes CASSLDGNTGELFF.